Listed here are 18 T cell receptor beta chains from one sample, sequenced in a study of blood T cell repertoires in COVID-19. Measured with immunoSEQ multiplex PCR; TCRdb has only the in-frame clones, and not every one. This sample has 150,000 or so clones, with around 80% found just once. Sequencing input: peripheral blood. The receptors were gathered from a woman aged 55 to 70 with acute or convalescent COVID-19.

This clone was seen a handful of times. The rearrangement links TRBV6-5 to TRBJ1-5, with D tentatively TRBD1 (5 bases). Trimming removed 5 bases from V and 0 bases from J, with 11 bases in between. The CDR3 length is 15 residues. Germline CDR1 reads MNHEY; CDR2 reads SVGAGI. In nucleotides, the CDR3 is TGTGCCAGCAGTATGACAGTTTATAGCAATCAGCCCCAGCATTTT. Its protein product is CASSMTVYSNQPQHF.

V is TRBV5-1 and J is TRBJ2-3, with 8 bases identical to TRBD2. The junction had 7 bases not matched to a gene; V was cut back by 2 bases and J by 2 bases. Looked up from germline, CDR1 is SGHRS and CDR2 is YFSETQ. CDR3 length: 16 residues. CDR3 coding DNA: TGCGCCAGCAGCTTCCCCCTAGCGGGCACCACAGATACGCAGTATTTT. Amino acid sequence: CASSFPLAGTTDTQYF.

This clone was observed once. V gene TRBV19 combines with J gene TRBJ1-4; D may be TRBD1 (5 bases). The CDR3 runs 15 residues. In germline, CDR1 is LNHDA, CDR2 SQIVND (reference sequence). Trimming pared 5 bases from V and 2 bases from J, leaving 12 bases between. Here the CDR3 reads CASSLGLRTNEKLFF. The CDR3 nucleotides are TGTGCCAGTAGTCTGGGACTGAGGACTAATGAAAAACTGTTTTTT. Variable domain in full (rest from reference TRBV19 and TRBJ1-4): DGGITQSPKYLFRKEGQNVTLSCEQNLNHDAMYWYRQDPGQGLRLIYYSQIVNDFQKGDIAEGYSVSREKKESFPLTVTSAQKNPTAFYLCASSLGLRTNEKLFFGSGTQLSVL.

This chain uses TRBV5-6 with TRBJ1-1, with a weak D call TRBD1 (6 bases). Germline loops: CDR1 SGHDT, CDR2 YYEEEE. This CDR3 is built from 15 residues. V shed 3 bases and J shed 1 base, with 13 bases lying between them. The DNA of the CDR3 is TGTGCCAGCAGCTCTGCCGGACAGAAGAACACTGAAGCTTTCTTT. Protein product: CASSSAGQKNTEAFF.

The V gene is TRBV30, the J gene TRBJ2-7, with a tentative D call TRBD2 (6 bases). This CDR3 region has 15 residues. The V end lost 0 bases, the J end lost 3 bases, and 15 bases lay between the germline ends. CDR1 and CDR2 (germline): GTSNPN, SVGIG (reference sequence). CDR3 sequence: CAWSVGVGGDYEQYF. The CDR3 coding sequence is TGTGCCTGGAGTGTCGGCGTCGGGGGAGACTACGAGCAGTACTTC.

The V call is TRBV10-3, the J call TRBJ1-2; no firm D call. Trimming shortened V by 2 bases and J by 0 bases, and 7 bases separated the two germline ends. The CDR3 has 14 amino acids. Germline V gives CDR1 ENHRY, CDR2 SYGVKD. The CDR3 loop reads CAISELRSNYGYTF. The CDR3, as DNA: TGTGCCATCAGTGAGCTACGGTCTAACTATGGCTACACCTTC.

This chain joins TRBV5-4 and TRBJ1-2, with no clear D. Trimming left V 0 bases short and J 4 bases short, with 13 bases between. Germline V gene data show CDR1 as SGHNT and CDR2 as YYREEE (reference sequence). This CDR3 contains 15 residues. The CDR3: CASSLGVEVSYGYTF. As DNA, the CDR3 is TGTGCCAGCAGCTTGGGAGTGGAGGTGAGCTATGGCTACACCTTC.

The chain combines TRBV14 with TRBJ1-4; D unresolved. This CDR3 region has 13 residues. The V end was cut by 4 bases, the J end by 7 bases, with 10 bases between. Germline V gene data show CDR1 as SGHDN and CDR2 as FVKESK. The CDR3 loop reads CASSRLAFEKLFF. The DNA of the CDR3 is TGTGCCAGCAGCCGGTTAGCTTTTGAAAAACTGTTTTTT.

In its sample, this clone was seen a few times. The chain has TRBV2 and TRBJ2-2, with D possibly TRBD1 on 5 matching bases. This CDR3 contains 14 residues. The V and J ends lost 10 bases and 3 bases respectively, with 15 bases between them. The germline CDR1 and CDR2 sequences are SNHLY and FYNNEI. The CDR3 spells CAIAGSQYTGELFF. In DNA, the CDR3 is TGTGCCATCGCAGGGTCCCAGTACACCGGGGAGCTGTTTTTT.

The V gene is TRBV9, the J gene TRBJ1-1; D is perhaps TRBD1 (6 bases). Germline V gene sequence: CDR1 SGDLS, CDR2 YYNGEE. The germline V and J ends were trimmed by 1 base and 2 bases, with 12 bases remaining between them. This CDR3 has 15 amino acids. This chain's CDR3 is CASSVSSGGNTEAFF. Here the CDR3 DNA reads TGTGCCAGCAGCGTATCCTCTGGGGGCAACACTGAAGCTTTCTTT.

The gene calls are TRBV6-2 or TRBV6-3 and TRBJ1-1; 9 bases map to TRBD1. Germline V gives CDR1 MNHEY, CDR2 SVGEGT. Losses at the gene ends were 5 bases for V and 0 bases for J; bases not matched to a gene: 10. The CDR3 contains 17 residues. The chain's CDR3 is CASSGVDRGFMNTEAFF. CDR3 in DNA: TGTGCCAGCAGTGGAGTGGACAGGGGATTCATGAACACTGAAGCTTTCTTT.

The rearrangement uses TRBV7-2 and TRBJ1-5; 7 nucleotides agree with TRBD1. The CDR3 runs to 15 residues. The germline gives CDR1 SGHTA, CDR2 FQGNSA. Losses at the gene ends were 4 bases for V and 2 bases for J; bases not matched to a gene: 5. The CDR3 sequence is CASSWRQGGNQPQHF. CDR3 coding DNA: TGTGCCAGCAGCTGGCGACAGGGAGGCAATCAGCCCCAGCATTTT.

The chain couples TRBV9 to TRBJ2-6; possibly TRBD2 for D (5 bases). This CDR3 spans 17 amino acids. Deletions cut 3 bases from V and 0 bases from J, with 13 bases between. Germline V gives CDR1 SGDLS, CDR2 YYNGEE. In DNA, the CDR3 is TGTGCCAGCAGCGGCCGGGAAACCTACTCTGGGGCCAACGTCCTGACTTTC. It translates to CASSGRETYSGANVLTF.

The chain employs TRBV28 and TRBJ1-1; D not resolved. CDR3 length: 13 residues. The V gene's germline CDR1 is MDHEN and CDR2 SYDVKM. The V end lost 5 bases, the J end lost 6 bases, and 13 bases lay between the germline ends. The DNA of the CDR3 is TGTGCCAGCAGTACTACTCTTCCCGCTGAAGCTTTCTTT. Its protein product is CASSTTLPAEAFF.

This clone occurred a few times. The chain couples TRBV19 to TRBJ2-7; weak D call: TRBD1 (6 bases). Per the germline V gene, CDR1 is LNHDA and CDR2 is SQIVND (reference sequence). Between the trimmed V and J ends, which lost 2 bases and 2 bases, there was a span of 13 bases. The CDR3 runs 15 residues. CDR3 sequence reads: CASSITGTSPYEQYF. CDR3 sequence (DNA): TGTGCCAGTAGTATAACCGGGACAAGTCCCTACGAGCAGTACTTC.

Here the CDR3 reads CASSVRTGQGYGYTF. In nucleotides, the CDR3 is TGTGCCAGCAGTGTCCGTACCGGACAGGGTTATGGCTACACCTTC. The chain uses TRBV28 and TRBJ1-2; TRBD1 agrees at 8 bases. Germline CDR1 is MDHEN and CDR2 is SYDVKM. The CDR3 spans 15 residues. The junction had 10 bases not matched to a gene; V was cut back by 5 bases and J by 5 bases.

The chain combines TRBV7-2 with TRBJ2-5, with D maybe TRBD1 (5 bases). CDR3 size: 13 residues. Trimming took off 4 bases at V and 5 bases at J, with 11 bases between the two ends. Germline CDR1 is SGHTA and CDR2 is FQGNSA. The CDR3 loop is CASSSTPGETQYF. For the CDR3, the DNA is TGTGCCAGCAGCTCTACTCCAGGGGAGACCCAGTACTTC.

DNA of the CDR3: TGTGCCAGCAGTTACTTAGGACAGGGAAACTATGGCTACACCTTC. Translation: CASSYLGQGNYGYTF. The chain uses TRBV6-5 and TRBJ1-2; TRBD1 matches 8 bases. The CDR3 sequence is 15 residues long. V shed 1 base and J 2 bases; nucleotides not matched to a gene: 3. Per the germline V gene, CDR1 is MNHEY and CDR2 is SVGAGI.